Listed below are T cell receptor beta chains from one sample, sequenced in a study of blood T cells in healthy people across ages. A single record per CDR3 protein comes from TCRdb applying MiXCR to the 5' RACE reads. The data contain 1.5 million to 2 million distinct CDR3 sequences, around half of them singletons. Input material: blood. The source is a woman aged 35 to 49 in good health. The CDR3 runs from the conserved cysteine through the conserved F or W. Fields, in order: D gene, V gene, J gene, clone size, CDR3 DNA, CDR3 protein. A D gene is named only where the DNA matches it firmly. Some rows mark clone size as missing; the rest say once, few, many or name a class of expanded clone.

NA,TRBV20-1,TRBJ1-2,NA,TGCAGTGCTAGAGATCAAGGCCTTCCTGGCGGCTACACCTTC,CSARDQGLPGGYTF
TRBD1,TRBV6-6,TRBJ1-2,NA,TGTGCCAGCAGTCCAGGGGGGGATGGCTACACCTTC,CASSPGGDGYTF
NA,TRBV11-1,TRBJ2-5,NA,TGTGCCAGCAGCTTAGGGACTCTTTCCCCGCAGTACTTC,CASSLGTLSPQYF
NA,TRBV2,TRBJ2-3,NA,TGTGCCAGCAGTGAAGCGTCGGGTCGGGGGAGCCCAGATACGCAGTATTTT,CASSEASGRGSPDTQYF
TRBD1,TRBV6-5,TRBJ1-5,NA,TGTGCCAGCAGTTACTCGTTTAGGACAGGGGAACAGCCCCAGCATTTT,CASSYSFRTGEQPQHF
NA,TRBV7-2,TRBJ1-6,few,TGTGCCAGCAGCTTACAGAGCACTTTGGATTCACCCCTCCACTTT,CASSLQSTLDSPLHF
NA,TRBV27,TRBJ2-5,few,TGTGCCAGCAGTTTAAGATTCCAGGGAGAGACCCAGTACTTC,CASSLRFQGETQYF
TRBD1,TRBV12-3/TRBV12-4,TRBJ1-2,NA,TGTGCCAGCAGGTCCAGGGGGGGCTACACCTTC,CASRSRGGYTF
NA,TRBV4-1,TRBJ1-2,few,TGCGCCAGCAGCCCGGACAATCTTCGGGGCTACACCTTC,CASSPDNLRGYTF
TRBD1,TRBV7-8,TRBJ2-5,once,TGTGCCAGCAGCTTAAGTATCACAGGGGGCACCGTGGAGACCCAGTACTTC,CASSLSITGGTVETQYF
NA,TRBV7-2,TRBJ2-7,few,TGTGCCAGCAGCTTAGCGGGTAGCGGTTCTCCCTACGAGCAGTACTTC,CASSLAGSGSPYEQYF
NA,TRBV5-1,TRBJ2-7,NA,TGCGCCAGCAGCTTGGTATTAGCGGGACAGGGCTACAAGCAGTACTTC,CASSLVLAGQGYKQYF
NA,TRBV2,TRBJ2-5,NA,TGTGTCAGTGTCCGCGGCGGAGCAATGAGGGAGACCCAGTACTTC,CVSVRGGAMRETQYF
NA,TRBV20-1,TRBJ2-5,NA,TGCAGTGCTCCTGTAGAGGGGGAGAGAGAGACCCAGTACTTC,CSAPVEGERETQYF
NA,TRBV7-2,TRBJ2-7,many,TGTGCCAGCAGCTTTGAACAGGGCTACGAGCAGTACTTC,CASSFEQGYEQYF
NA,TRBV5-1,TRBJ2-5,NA,TGCGCCAGCAGCCCCGCTCCGTCGGGAAGTGGGGAGACCCAGTACTTC,CASSPAPSGSGETQYF
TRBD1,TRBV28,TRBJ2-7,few,TGTGCCAGCAGTTCCTTGATCCCCGACAGGGTTGATCGTGGTTGGAGTTTATACGAGCAGTACTTC,CASSSLIPDRVDRGWSLYEQYF
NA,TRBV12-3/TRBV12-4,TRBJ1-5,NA,TGTGCCAGCGGACGCCAGGGGTCCGGTCAGCCCCAGCATTTT,CASGRQGSGQPQHF
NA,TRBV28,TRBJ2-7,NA,TGTGCCAGCAGCCCCAGACAGGGAGGCTACGAGCAGTACTTC,CASSPRQGGYEQYF
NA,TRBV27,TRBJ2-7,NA,TGTGCCAGCCACAATCACTACGAGCAGTACTTC,CASHNHYEQYF
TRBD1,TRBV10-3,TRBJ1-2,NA,TGTGCCATCAGTGAACGACAGGGGCATGGCTACACCTTC,CAISERQGHGYTF
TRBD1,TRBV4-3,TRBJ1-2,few,TGCGCCAGCAGCCAAGGGGACAGCAACTATGGCTACACCTTC,CASSQGDSNYGYTF
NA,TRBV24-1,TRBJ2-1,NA,TGCGCCACCAGTGATCCCGGTACCCTTCATGAGCAGTTCTTC,CATSDPGTLHEQFF
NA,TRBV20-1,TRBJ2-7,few,TGCAGTGCTAGAAGCGCCTTAACAGGATACGAGCAGTACTTC,CSARSALTGYEQYF
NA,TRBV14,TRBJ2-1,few,TGTGCCAGCAGCCAAGAATCTGACCCTTGGGTTTTTCGGTTCTTC,CASSQESDPWVFRFF
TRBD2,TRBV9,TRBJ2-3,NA,TGTGCCAGCAGCGTCCCTTCAGGGACTAGCGGGGGGACTAACACAGATACGCAGTATTTT,CASSVPSGTSGGTNTDTQYF
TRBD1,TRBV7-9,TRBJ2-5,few,TGTGCCAGCAGCCGCAGGGACAGGGATTGGGAGACCCAGTACTTC,CASSRRDRDWETQYF
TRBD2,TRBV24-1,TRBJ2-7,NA,TGTGCCACCAGTGCGACTAGCGGGTCTCCCTACGAGCAGTACTTC,CATSATSGSPYEQYF
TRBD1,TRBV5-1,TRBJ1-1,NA,TGCGCCAGCAGCTCCGGACAGGGTTTGGGCACTGAAGCTTTCTTT,CASSSGQGLGTEAFF
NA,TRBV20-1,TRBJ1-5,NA,TGCAGTGCTAGAATTAACGCGGGAGCCAATCAGCCCCAGCATTTT,CSARINAGANQPQHF
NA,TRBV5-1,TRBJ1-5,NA,TGCGCCAGCAGCTTGGTTGGGGGCGGCGGTCAGCCCCAGCATTTT,CASSLVGGGGQPQHF
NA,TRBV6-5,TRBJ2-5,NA,TGTGCCAGCAGTTACGGACACGATAACCACCAAGAGACCCAGTACTTC,CASSYGHDNHQETQYF
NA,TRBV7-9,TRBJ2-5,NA,TGTGCCAGCAGCCCGAGCGGAACAGCCGATCAAGAGACCCAGTACTTC,CASSPSGTADQETQYF
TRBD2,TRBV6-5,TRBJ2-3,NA,TGTGCCAGCAGTTACTCGGGCGCTAGCGGGAGTTCTACGCAGTATTTT,CASSYSGASGSSTQYF
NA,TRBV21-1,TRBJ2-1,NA,TGTGCCAGCAGCAAAGTTTCCCGAGGAGGGGGCCTGGGCGATGAGCAGTTCTTC,CASSKVSRGGGLGDEQFF
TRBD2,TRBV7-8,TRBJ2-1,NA,TGTGCCAGCAGCCCCTTTGCGGGGGATAACAATGAGCAGTTCTTC,CASSPFAGDNNEQFF
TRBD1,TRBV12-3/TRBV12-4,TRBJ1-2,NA,TGTGCCAGCAGTTTAGGTCCCGGGACAGGGGGCAACTATGGCTACACCTTC,CASSLGPGTGGNYGYTF
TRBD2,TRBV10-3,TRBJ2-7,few,TGTGCCATCAGTGATGATAGCGGGGGGGCCTACGAGCAGTACTTC,CAISDDSGGAYEQYF
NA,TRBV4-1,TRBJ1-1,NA,TGCGCCAGCAGCCAAAGAGTCAGAGGGGAGGAAACTTTCTTT,CASSQRVRGEETFF
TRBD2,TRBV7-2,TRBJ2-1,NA,TGTGCCAGCAGCTTAAATCTAGCGGGGTATTACAATGAGCAGTTCTTC,CASSLNLAGYYNEQFF
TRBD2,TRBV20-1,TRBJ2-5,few,TGCAGTGCTGGTCCCTTAGCGGGGTTACAAGAGACCCAGTACTTC,CSAGPLAGLQETQYF
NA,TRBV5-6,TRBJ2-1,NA,TGTGCCAGCAGCTTGGATGTGACCCCCTACAATGAGCAGTTCTTC,CASSLDVTPYNEQFF
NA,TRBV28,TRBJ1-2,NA,TGTGCCAGCAGTACGCCGGGGGCGGGAAACTATGGCTACACCTTC,CASSTPGAGNYGYTF
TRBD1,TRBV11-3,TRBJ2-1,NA,TGTGCCAGCAGCTTAGGGGACAGGGAGTACGAGCAGTTCTTC,CASSLGDREYEQFF
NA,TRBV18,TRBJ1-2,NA,TGTGCCAGCTCAGTACAGGGACAAGTCTATGGCTACACCTTC,CASSVQGQVYGYTF
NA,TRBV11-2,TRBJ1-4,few,TGTGCCAGCAGCTTAAAGGGGTGGGGAGCGACTAATGAAAAACTGTTTTTT,CASSLKGWGATNEKLFF
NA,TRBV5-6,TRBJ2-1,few,TGTGCCAGCAGCCCCTTAGAGGGGACTGAGCAGTTCTTC,CASSPLEGTEQFF
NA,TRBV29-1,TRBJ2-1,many,TGCAGCGTTGAACACCCAGGGGCCGCCTACAATGAGCAGTTCTTC,CSVEHPGAAYNEQFF
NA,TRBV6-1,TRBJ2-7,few,TGTGCCAGCACGGAGGACTACGAGCAGTACTTC,CASTEDYEQYF
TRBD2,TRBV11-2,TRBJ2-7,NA,TGTGCCAGCAGCTTCAAGTCCAGCGGGGGCTCCTACGAGCAGTACTTC,CASSFKSSGGSYEQYF
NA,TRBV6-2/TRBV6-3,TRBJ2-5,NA,TGTGCCAGCAGTTACCGAGGGGGGGACGAGACCCAGTACTTC,CASSYRGGDETQYF
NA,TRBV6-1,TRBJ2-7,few,TGTGCCAGCAGTGAACAAGGGGGAACCTACGAGCAGTACTTC,CASSEQGGTYEQYF
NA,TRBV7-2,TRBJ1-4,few,TGTGCCAGCAGCTTAGAGAGAGGAAATGAAAAACTGTTTTTT,CASSLERGNEKLFF
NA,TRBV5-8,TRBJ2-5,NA,TGTGCCAGCAGCTTGAAATTAAGGGAAGAGACCCAGTACTTC,CASSLKLREETQYF
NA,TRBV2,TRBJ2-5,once,TGTGCCAGCAGTGAAGAGGCTAGACATGAGCAGTACTTC,CASSEEARHEQYF
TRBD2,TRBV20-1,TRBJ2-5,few,TGCAGTCTCGGAGTAGCGGGGATAACCCAAGAGACCCAGTACTTC,CSLGVAGITQETQYF
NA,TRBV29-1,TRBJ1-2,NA,TGCAGCGCGTCGGGACCAGGGTTAGACTCTAACTATGGCTACACCTTC,CSASGPGLDSNYGYTF